The entry below describes one TCR beta chain. There are a few counts of this clonotype. This receptor's antigen is unknown. Base-call qualities are not available, and no considerably larger clone is one nucleotide away. This specimen comes from a study of CD8 T cells in ankylosing spondylitis (dated by TCRdb to about 2017). In terms of the full investigation: The study profiled T cell receptor beta repertoires in healthy donors and ankylosing spondylitis patients to find disease-linked TCR variants. The full study cohort comprised around 25 ankylosing spondylitis patients and over a hundred healthy donors. Peripheral blood was sampled, and synovial fluid was additionally collected from ankylosing spondylitis patients.

Broader findings and caveats from the paper: Blood from ankylosing spondylitis patients appeared to be characterized by a TCR beta motif made up of about 8 highly homologous amino acid variants. Some TCR beta motif variants had previously been reported in synovial fluid and blood of reactive arthritis patients, which suggested common disease-initiation mechanisms. In peripheral blood, the disease-linked clones were found at relatively low frequencies and had a CD8+ phenotype. Significant enrichment of the disease-linked clones was reported in matched synovial fluid samples from ankylosing spondylitis patients.

Including the terminal cysteine and phenylalanine, the CDR3 comprises 13 residues. Of the read, only the CDR3 DNA is kept; its 39 bases are in frame from base 1. V loses 6 bases, J loses 4 bases, and the germline ends lie 12 bases apart. The sample was run on an Illumina HiSeq 2500. Quantitative 5'-RACE with molecular barcodes was the method used to prepare the TCR beta libraries. The original methods were these. A new computational method based on a probabilistic model of VDJ rearrangement was used to identify disease-linked TCR variants. TCRdb reprocessed the public reads (quality trimming at Q25 with fastp, clone calling with MiXCR) and kept in-frame beta chains. When rows share a CDR3 protein, they turn into one entry using the most common DNA and genes. TCRdb, rather than the study authors, made the V and J calls. In all, the sample holds just under 550,000 distinct CDR3 sequences, and about an eighth of those were seen once. The leading ten clones occupy 6.8% of the sample.

The sample comprised blood, either unsorted or a sorted T cell fraction (not recorded which). The origin of this receptor is a male donor with ankylosing spondylitis. The rearrangement combines TRBV12-3 or TRBV12-4 with TRBJ1-1, with an unclear D gene assignment. The CDR3 in this case is CASSPPPLTEAFF. The nucleotide sequence reads as follows: TGTGCCAGCAGCCCACCCCCCCTCACTGAAGCTTTCTTT.